This T cell receptor (beta chain) was sequenced in a study of cytomegalovirus exposure and HLA in healthy donors. Study-wide findings and caveats: Rarity marked most TCR sequences, yet some public TCRs occurred in many donors. A prior analysis recorded that most TCR beta V segments were productive about 90% or about 30% of the time. Presence/absence analyses treated sequencing depth as roughly uniform across donors.

As concerns this clone: Its antigen is unknown.

J was trimmed by 6 bases and V by 2 bases; bases with no gene match: 12. The CDR3 is 17 amino acids. The germline V gene encodes CDR1 LGHNA and CDR2 YNFKEQ. Primers for the PCR totalled 60 Vbeta and 13 Jbeta. Method: immunoSEQ multiplex PCR; TCRdb's copy keeps in-frame clones and lacks some. The sample's table shows over 150,000 clones. Material for sequencing was PBMCs. This receptor was taken from a boy aged 5-17 years in good health and CMV-seronegative. The gene calls are TRBV4-2 and TRBJ2-1, with TRBD2 identical over 8 bases. Here the CDR3 DNA reads TGTGCCAGCAGCCAACCCGGTGGACGGGGGGGACTCAATGAGCAGTTCTTC. This encodes CASSQPGGRGGLNEQFF.